Included here is one T cell receptor (beta chain) sequence, with context. Its specificity is unknown. This entry comes from a study of vaccination effects on CD4 cells after COVID-19. Background on the study: Samples collected post-vaccine were obtained a median of 72 days after the second dose. The study's findings and limits: Convalescent patients were scarce in the study, and it lacked early post-infection timepoints.

Measured with immunoSEQ multiplex PCR; TCRdb has only the in-frame clones, and not every one. The table shows about 69,000 clones, with about 80% occurring only once. Expansion with viral peptide pools was applied to antigen-specific CD4+ T cells by the ViraFEST assay prior to sequencing. Culture proceeded for approximately nine days, and CD4+ T cells were then isolated. Two-dose vaccination with either BNT162b2 or mRNA-1273 was given to the participants. Absence of prior SARS-CoV-2 infection characterized the vaccine recipients, who showed negative nucleocapsid antibodies. Wells of 1.5 million to 2 million PBMC each were grown with 8.5 to 10 IU/ml IL-2 and 9.5 to 10 ug/ml peptides. This CDR3 has 18 amino acids. With V trimmed by 1 base and J by 9 bases, 15 bases remained unmatched. Per germline, CDR1 SEHNR and CDR2 FQNEAQ (reference sequence).

J is TRBJ2-1 and V is TRBV7-9, with 10 nucleotides matching TRBD2. This sample comprised CD4+ T cells from PBMCs cultured with HCoV-OC43 spike peptides, obtained after COVID-19 vaccination. The subset denotes: HCoV-OC43 spike overlapping peptide pool stimulation. The clonotype was recovered from a human donor who received a COVID-19 vaccine. The CDR3 sequence is CASSLDPYSGGRFGEQFF. The CDR3 nucleotides read TGTGCCAGCAGCTTAGATCCCTATAGCGGGGGGAGGTTTGGTGAGCAGTTCTTC.